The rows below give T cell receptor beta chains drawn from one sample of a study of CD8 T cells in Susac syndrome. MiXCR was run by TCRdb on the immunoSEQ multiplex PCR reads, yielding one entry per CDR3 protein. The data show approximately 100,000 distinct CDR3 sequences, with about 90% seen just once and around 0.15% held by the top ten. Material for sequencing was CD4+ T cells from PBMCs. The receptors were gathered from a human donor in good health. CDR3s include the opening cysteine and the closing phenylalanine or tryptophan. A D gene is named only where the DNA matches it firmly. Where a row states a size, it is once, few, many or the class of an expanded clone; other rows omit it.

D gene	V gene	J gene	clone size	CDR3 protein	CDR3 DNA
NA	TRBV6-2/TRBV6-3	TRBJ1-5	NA	CATLFTGTGANQPQHF	TGTGCCACCCTATTCACGGGAACCGGGGCTAATCAGCCCCAGCATTTT
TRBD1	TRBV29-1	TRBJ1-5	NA	CSVVAEDRAGQPQHF	TGCAGCGTAGTCGCGGAGGACAGGGCGGGTCAGCCCCAGCATTTT
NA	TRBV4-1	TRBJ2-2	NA	CASSQAPQGTYTGELFF	TGCGCCAGCAGCCAAGCCCCACAGGGGACTTACACCGGGGAGCTGTTTTTT
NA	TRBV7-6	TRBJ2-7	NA	CASSPGTREQYF	TGTGCCAGCAGCCCAGGGACCCGCGAGCAGTACTTC
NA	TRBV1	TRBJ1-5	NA	CTSSFRVPLYSNQPQHF	TGCACCAGCAGCTTCCGGGTGCCCCTCTATAGCAATCAGCCCCAGCATTTT
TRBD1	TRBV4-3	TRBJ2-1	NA	CASSHGDRSYNEQFF	TGCGCCAGCAGCCATGGGGACAGATCCTACAATGAGCAGTTCTTC
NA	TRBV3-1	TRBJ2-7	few	CASSQLTGREGEQYF	TGTGCCAGCAGCCAACTGACAGGGAGGGAAGGCGAGCAGTACTTC
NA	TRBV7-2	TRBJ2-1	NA	CASSIAGSIYNEQFF	TGTGCCAGCAGCATAGCCGGGTCCATCTACAATGAGCAGTTCTTC
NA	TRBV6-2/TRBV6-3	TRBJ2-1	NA	CASNDGTYNEQFF	TGTGCCAGCAACGACGGGACCTACAATGAGCAGTTCTTC
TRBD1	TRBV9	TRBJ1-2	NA	CASSPRTGVRYGYTF	TGTGCCAGCAGCCCAAGGACAGGGGTTCGGTATGGCTACACCTTC
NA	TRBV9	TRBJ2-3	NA	CASSVGTDTQYF	TGTGCCAGCAGCGTCGGAACCGATACGCAGTATTTT